The 24 T cell receptor beta chains below come from one sample, sequenced in a study of blood T cell repertoires in COVID-19. Generated by immunoSEQ multiplex PCR, the TCRdb table keeps only in-frame clones and is missing some. This table holds about half a million clones, 75% to 90% found once. The sequenced sample was peripheral blood. These receptors originate from a man between 18 and 29 years old with COVID-19, enrolled during active disease.

The rearrangement uses TRBV10-3 and TRBJ2-6; no firm D call. The CDR3 is 14 amino acids. The V end was cut by 5 bases, the J end by 0 bases, with 5 bases between. Germline assignment: CDR1 ENHRY and CDR2 SYGVKD. CDR3 in DNA: TGTGCCATCAGTATAGACTCTGGGGCCAACGTCCTGACTTTC. It specifies CAISIDSGANVLTF.

This chain joins TRBV14 and TRBJ2-2; 12 bases are a match to TRBD1. J gave up 6 bases and V 2 bases, and 4 bases lay outside the gene matches. The CDR3 is 16 amino acids. The germline CDR1 and CDR2 sequences are SGHDN and FVKESK. Here the CDR3 reads CASSQSGTGGAGELFF. As DNA, the CDR3 is TGTGCCAGCAGCCAATCCGGGACAGGGGGCGCCGGGGAGCTGTTTTTT.

The V and J genes are TRBV13 and TRBJ2-7, with D tentatively TRBD2 (5 bases). From germline, CDR1 is PRHDT and CDR2 FYEKMQ (reference sequence). CDR3 length: 13 amino acids. V lost 5 bases and J 0 bases, leaving 8 bases between the germline ends. CDR3 in DNA: TGTGCCAGCAGCATCGGGATCTCCTACGAGCAGTACTTC. This gives the protein CASSIGISYEQYF.

This sequence joins TRBV29-1 and TRBJ1-1; 8 bases fit TRBD1. This CDR3 is built from 13 residues. From germline, CDR1 is SQVTM and CDR2 ANQGSEA. V shed 6 bases, J shed 4 bases, and the junction held 7 bases outside the gene matches. CDR3 loop: CSVRGQGATEAFF. The CDR3 nucleotides are TGCAGCGTGAGGGGGCAGGGGGCCACTGAAGCTTTCTTT. The entire variable domain, with the rest obtained from reference TRBV29-1 and TRBJ1-1, is as follows: SAVISQKPSRDICQRGTSLTIQCQVDSQVTMMFWYRQQPGQSLTLIATANQGSEATYESGFVIDKFPISRPNLTFSTLTVSNMSPEDSSIYLCSVRGQGATEAFFGQGTRLTVV.

This clone was observed a handful of times. This chain joins TRBV4-2 and TRBJ2-5; D not certain. Trimming removed 0 bases from V and 5 bases from J, with 13 bases in between. The length of the CDR3 is 15 residues. Germline loops: CDR1 LGHNA, CDR2 YNFKEQ. CDR3 in amino acids: CASSQDLSSPETQYF. The CDR3 bases are TGTGCCAGCAGCCAAGATCTGTCGAGCCCGGAGACCCAGTACTTC.

The gene calls are TRBV28 and TRBJ2-1, with a weak D call TRBD1 (5 bases). The CDR3 is 15 residues long. CDR1 and CDR2 from the germline V gene are MDHEN and SYDVKM. V was cut by 7 bases and J by 1 base, with 14 bases left in between. The CDR3 coding sequence is TGTGCCAGCAACGTCCAGGGTAGGTCCTACAATGAGCAGTTCTTC. Translation: CASNVQGRSYNEQFF.

This clone was recorded a few times. The gene calls are TRBV2 and TRBJ1-4; TRBD1 is a possible D gene (5 bases). The V and J ends lost 5 bases and 7 bases respectively, with 17 bases between them. The V gene's germline CDR1 is SNHLY and CDR2 FYNNEI. The CDR3 contains 15 residues. Here the CDR3 reads CASSPTVNSSEKLFF. The CDR3 nucleotides are TGTGCCAGCAGTCCGACAGTTAATAGTAGTGAAAAACTGTTTTTT.

This chain uses TRBV9 with TRBJ1-1; 9 bases fit TRBD1. CDR3 length: 14 residues. Germline values: CDR1 SGDLS, CDR2 YYNGEE. The J segment lost 8 bases and the V segment lost 3 bases, leaving 8 bases of the junction unmatched. CDR3 coding DNA: TGTGCCAGCAGCGCGACAGGGGGGAATAGGGAAGCTTTCTTT. It yields the protein CASSATGGNREAFF. The full variable domain, its missing parts supplied by reference TRBV9 and TRBJ1-1, is DSGVTQTPKHLITATGQRVTLRCSPRSGDLSVYWYQQSLDQGLQFLIQYYNGEERAKGNILERFSAQQFPDLHSELNLSSLELGDSALYFCASSATGGNREAFFGQGTRLTVV.

The chain employs TRBV11-3 and TRBJ1-1; TRBD1 is a possible D gene (5 bases). Germline values: CDR1 SGHNT, CDR2 YENEEA. CDR3 size: 15 residues. Trimming took 0 bases from V and 1 from J, leaving 9 bases between them. CDR3 nucleotides: TGTGCCAGCAGCTTAGATTTTCAGGGGAACACTGAAGCTTTCTTT. Protein sequence: CASSLDFQGNTEAFF. Full variable domain (outside the CDR3, taken from reference TRBV11-3 and TRBJ1-1): EAGVVQSPRYKIIEKKQPVAFWCNPISGHNTLYWYLQNLGQGPELLIRYENEEAVDDSQLPKDRFSAERLKGVDSTLKIQPAELGDSAVYLCASSLDFQGNTEAFFGQGTRLTVV.

In DNA, the CDR3 is TGTGCCAGCAGGCTCGGTGACAATGAGCAGTTCTTC. This sequence encodes CASRLGDNEQFF. The chain employs TRBV6-6 and TRBJ2-1; D is uncertain. The CDR3 contains 12 residues. Germline lookup yields CDR1 MNHNY and CDR2 SVGAGI (reference sequence). Trimming left V 6 bases short and J 5 bases short, with 8 bases between.

This clone was counted a single time. The V gene is TRBV2, the J gene TRBJ2-3; TRBD2 is a possible D gene (5 bases). The CDR3 contains 16 residues. The germline V gene encodes CDR1 SNHLY and CDR2 FYNNEI. Trimming pared 0 bases from V and 3 bases from J, leaving 13 bases between. The CDR3 sequence is CASSEAGVFGTDTQYF. DNA of the CDR3: TGTGCCAGCAGTGAAGCCGGGGTATTTGGTACAGATACGCAGTATTTT. Together with reference TRBV2 and TRBJ2-3, the CDR3 gives the full variable domain: EPEVTQTPSHQVTQMGQEVILRCVPISNHLYFYWYRQILGQKVEFLVSFYNNEISEKSEIFDDQFSVERPDGSNFTLKIRSTKLEDSAMYFCASSEAGVFGTDTQYFGPGTRLTVL.

The chain is built from TRBV6-5 and TRBJ1-2; no reliable D call. The CDR3 contains 14 residues. V was pared by 2 bases and J by 4 bases, with 11 bases between. Germline CDR1 is MNHEY and CDR2 is SVGAGI. The CDR3 loop is CASSYRSVAYGYTF. The CDR3 nucleotides are TGTGCCAGCAGTTACCGCTCAGTGGCCTATGGCTACACCTTC.

This sequence joins TRBV27 and TRBJ2-7; tentatively, D is TRBD1 (6 bases). The CDR3 is made up of 13 amino acids. V lost 4 bases and J lost 2, with 9 bases in between. Germline CDR1 and CDR2: MNHEY and SMNVEV (reference sequence). The CDR3 loop reads CASSYRTAYEQYF. The CDR3 DNA sequence: TGTGCCAGCAGTTACCGGACAGCCTACGAGCAGTACTTC.

This rearrangement joins TRBV7-9 to TRBJ2-7, with D possibly TRBD2 on 5 matching bases. CDR3 length: 18 residues. Germline V gives CDR1 SEHNR, CDR2 FQNEAQ (reference sequence). V was clipped by 1 base and J by 5 bases, with 24 bases between them. CDR3 residues: CASSLGGNLRPGKNEQYF. CDR3 bases: TGTGCCAGCAGCTTAGGCGGTAACCTAAGACCCGGGAAAAACGAGCAGTACTTC.

This clone was seen once. The chain links TRBV5-4 to TRBJ1-1; tentative D call: TRBD1 (6 bases). CDR3 size: 13 residues. Trimming shortened V by 6 bases and J by 6 bases, and 15 bases separated the two germline ends. The germline CDR1 and CDR2 sequences are SGHNT and YYREEE (reference sequence). The CDR3 is CASTPQGKAEAFF. The DNA for the CDR3 is TGTGCCAGCACCCCACAGGGTAAGGCTGAAGCTTTCTTT.

The J gene is TRBJ2-7, the V gene TRBV5-1; TRBD1 aligns across 12 bases. V was clipped by 4 bases and J by 5 bases; unmatched bases: 7. The CDR3 covers 15 residues. Germline assignment: CDR1 SGHRS and CDR2 YFSETQ. CDR3 nucleotides: TGCGCCAGCAGCGCAACGGGACAGGGGGCCCACGAGCAGTACTTC. This gives the protein CASSATGQGAHEQYF.

With respect to this clone: This same CDR3 is encoded by further DNA sequences in the sample. The rearrangement joins TRBV27 to TRBJ2-5; TRBD1 matches 8 bases. The CDR3 spans 14 residues. V lost 2 bases to trimming and J lost 4 bases; unmatched junction nucleotides: 3. CDR1 is MNHEY, CDR2 SMNVEV, per germline (reference sequence). The CDR3: CASSLGTGGETQYF. In DNA, the CDR3 is TGTGCCAGCAGTTTAGGAACAGGGGGAGAGACCCAGTACTTC.

This chain joins TRBV4-1 and TRBJ1-2; maybe TRBD1 (5 bases). Trimming stripped 5 bases from V and 6 bases from J, with 13 bases between. Germline CDR1 is MGHRA and CDR2 is YSYEKL. The CDR3 spans 13 residues. The CDR3 sequence is CASSGVGGDGYTF. The CDR3 nucleotides read TGCGCCAGCAGCGGGGTGGGAGGGGATGGCTACACCTTC.

This clone is a singleton in its sample. The rearrangement joins TRBV29-1 to TRBJ2-7; the D gene is possibly TRBD1 (5 bases). CDR1 and CDR2 from the germline V gene are SQVTM and ANQGSEA. Trimming stripped 7 bases from V and 7 bases from J, with 23 bases between. CDR3 size: 14 residues. The CDR3 loop reads CSGRQGNGIREQYF. CDR3 bases: TGCAGCGGGCGCCAGGGAAATGGAATACGAGAGCAGTACTTC.

The rearrangement uses TRBV3-1 (or the pseudogene TRBV3-2) and TRBJ2-3; TRBD2 agrees at 7 bases. J was trimmed by 6 bases and V by 4 bases; bases with no gene match: 7. The CDR3 consists of 14 residues. Germline V lookup: CDR1 LGHDT, CDR2 YNNKEL (reference sequence). The DNA for the CDR3 is TGTGCCAGCAGCCTCCCGGGACTACGGGATACGCAGTATTTT. Translation gives CASSLPGLRDTQYF.

The chain recombines TRBV6-1 with TRBJ2-3; TRBD2 matches 14 bases. This CDR3 has 17 amino acids. Germline trimming cut 2 bases from V and 5 bases from J; bases unmatched to any gene: 6. Germline V lookup: CDR1 MNHNS, CDR2 SASEGT. For the CDR3, the DNA is TGTGCCAGCAGTGAAAGGCCCGGACTAGCGGGGGGAGATACGCAGTATTTT. Translation: CASSERPGLAGGDTQYF.

This clone occurred a few times. CDR3 DNA sequence: TGTGCCAGCAGCTCAACCGGGACAGGGGGTAAGGCTTTCTTT. As protein: CASSSTGTGGKAFF. This chain links TRBV5-6 with TRBJ1-1, with 11 bases aligning to TRBD1. Per the germline V gene, CDR1 is SGHDT and CDR2 is YYEEEE. The trim removed 3 bases at V and 11 bases at J, leaving 9 bases unmatched. The CDR3 runs 14 residues.

V gene TRBV6-1 combines with J gene TRBJ2-1; 11 bases are a match to TRBD2. Germline values: CDR1 MNHNS, CDR2 SASEGT. V was clipped by 2 bases and J by 4 bases; unmatched bases: 13. The CDR3 runs to 19 residues. CDR3 nucleotides: TGTGCCAGCAGTGAATTCGGTAGCGGGAGGGCCATAACTTACAATGAGCAGTTCTTC. This translates into CASSEFGSGRAITYNEQFF.

The gene calls are TRBV7-8 and TRBJ2-5, with 9 positions matching TRBD2. J was trimmed by 2 bases and V by 7 bases; bases with no gene match: 14. Per germline, CDR1 SGHVS and CDR2 FQNEAQ. The CDR3 spans 17 residues. CDR3 loop: CASTPRASGALQETQYF. CDR3 DNA: TGTGCCAGCACACCAAGGGCTAGCGGGGCGTTACAAGAGACCCAGTACTTC.